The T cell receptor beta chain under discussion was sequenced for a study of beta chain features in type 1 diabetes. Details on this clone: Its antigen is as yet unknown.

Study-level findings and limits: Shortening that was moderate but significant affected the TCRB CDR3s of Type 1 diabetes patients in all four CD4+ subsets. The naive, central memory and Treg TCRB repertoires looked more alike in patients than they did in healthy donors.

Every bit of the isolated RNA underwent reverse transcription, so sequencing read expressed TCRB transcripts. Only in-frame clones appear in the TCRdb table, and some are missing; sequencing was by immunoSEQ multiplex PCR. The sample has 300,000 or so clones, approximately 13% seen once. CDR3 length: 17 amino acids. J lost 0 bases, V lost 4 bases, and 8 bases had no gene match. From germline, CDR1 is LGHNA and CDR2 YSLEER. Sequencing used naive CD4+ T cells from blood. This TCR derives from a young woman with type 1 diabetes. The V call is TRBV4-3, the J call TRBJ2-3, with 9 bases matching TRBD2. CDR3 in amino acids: CASSPGPSGTSTDTQYF. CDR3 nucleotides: TGCGCCAGCAGCCCAGGTCCTAGCGGGACTAGCACAGATACGCAGTATTTT.